Listed below are T cell receptor beta chains from one sample, sequenced in a study of cytomegalovirus exposure and HLA in healthy donors. The assay was immunoSEQ multiplex PCR, and TCRdb's table has in-frame clones only and misses some. The table has approximately 140,000 clones, less than 80% seen once. The source material was PBMCs. These receptors originate from a woman between 50 and 59 years old in good health and CMV-seropositive. Each CDR3 is given with its conserved first and last residue. Fields, in order: clone size, J gene, D gene, V gene, CDR3 protein, CDR3 DNA. The D gene is left open where the match is weak. Not all rows give a size; the values are once, few, many and, for expanded clones, a class.

>-|TRBJ2-2|-|TRBV15
CATSPSWGLGGNTGELFF
TGTGCCACCAGCCCTTCATGGGGCCTAGGGGGGAACACCGGGGAGCTGTTTTTT
>-|TRBJ2-5|TRBD1|TRBV7-2
CASSLDRGQETQYF
TGTGCCAGCAGCTTGGACAGGGGCCAAGAGACCCAGTACTTC
>-|TRBJ2-3|-|TRBV6-6
CASSYWDSVYTQYF
TGTGCCAGCAGTTACTGGGACTCTGTCTATACGCAGTATTTT
>-|TRBJ2-4|TRBD1|TRBV28
CASSLIGPRGQAKNIQYF
TGTGCCAGCAGTTTAATAGGACCCCGGGGACAGGCCAAAAACATTCAGTACTTC
>-|TRBJ2-5|-|TRBV2
CASSGNAKETQYF
TGTGCCAGCAGCGGTAACGCTAAAGAGACCCAGTACTTC
>-|TRBJ2-5|TRBD1|TRBV19
CASSLTGGETQYF
TGTGCCAGTAGTCTGACAGGGGGAGAGACCCAGTACTTC
>-|TRBJ2-7|TRBD1|TRBV4-1
CASSSTGSYEQYF
TGCGCCAGCAGCTCGACAGGGTCTTACGAGCAGTACTTC
>-|TRBJ2-7|-|TRBV30
CAWSSQGYEQYF
TGTGCCTGGAGCTCACAGGGCTACGAGCAGTACTTC
>-|TRBJ2-5|-|TRBV9
CASSQRSLEETQYF
TGTGCCAGCAGCCAACGGTCCCTCGAAGAGACCCAGTACTTC
>-|TRBJ2-2|TRBD2|TRBV5-1
CASTERGGNTGELFF
TGCGCCAGCACCGAGCGGGGGGGGAACACCGGGGAGCTGTTTTTT
>-|TRBJ1-5|-|TRBV2
CASSSNMEEAQHF
TGTGCCAGCAGTTCAAACATGGAGGAGGCCCAGCATTTT
>once|TRBJ1-6|TRBD1|TRBV10-3
CAIRNDRDNSPLHF
TGTGCCATCAGGAATGACAGGGACAATTCACCCCTCCACTTT
>-|TRBJ2-3|TRBD2|TRBV7-2
CASSQGLAGSTDTQYF
TGTGCCAGCAGTCAAGGACTAGCGGGGTCCACAGATACGCAGTATTTT
>-|TRBJ1-6|TRBD1|TRBV9
CASSGRTGAVVSPLHF
TGTGCCAGCAGCGGACGGACAGGGGCGGTCGTTTCACCCCTCCACTTT
>-|TRBJ2-2|-|TRBV2
CASSEWSGELFF
TGTGCCAGCAGTGAATGGAGCGGGGAGCTGTTTTTT